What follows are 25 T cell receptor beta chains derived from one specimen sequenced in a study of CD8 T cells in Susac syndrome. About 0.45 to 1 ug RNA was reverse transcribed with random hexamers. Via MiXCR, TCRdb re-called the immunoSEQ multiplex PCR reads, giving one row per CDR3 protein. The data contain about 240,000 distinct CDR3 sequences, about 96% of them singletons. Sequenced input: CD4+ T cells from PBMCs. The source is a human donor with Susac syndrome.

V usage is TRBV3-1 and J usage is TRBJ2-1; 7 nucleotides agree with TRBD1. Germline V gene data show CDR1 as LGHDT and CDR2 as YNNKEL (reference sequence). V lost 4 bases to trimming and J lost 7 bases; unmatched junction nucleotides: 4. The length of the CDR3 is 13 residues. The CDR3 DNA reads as TGTGCCAGCAGCCCGTTACAGGGGAATGAGCAGTTCTTC. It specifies CASSPLQGNEQFF.

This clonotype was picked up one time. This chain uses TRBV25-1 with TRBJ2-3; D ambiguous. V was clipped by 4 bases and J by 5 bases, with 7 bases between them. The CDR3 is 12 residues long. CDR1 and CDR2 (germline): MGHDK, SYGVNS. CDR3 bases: TGTGCCAGCAGTGTCACCGAAGATACGCAGTATTTT. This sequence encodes CASSVTEDTQYF. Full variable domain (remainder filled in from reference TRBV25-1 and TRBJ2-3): EADIYQTPRYLVIGTGKKITLECSQTMGHDKMYWYQQDPGMELHLIHYSYGVNSTEKGDLSSESTVSRIRTEHFPLTLESARPSHTSQYLCASSVTEDTQYFGPGTRLTVL.

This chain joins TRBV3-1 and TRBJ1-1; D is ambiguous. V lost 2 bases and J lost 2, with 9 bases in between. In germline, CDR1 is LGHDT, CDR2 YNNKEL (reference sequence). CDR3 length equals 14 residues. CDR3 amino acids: CASSQRVFNTEAFF. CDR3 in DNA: TGTGCCAGCAGCCAACGGGTCTTTAACACTGAAGCTTTCTTT.

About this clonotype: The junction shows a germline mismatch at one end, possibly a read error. The CDR3 protein is CASSLDRAGDLRETRYF. Here the CDR3 DNA reads TGTGCCAGCAGCTTAGATCGGGCAGGAGATTTGAGAGAGACCCGGTACTTC. The chain employs TRBV7-9 and TRBJ2-5; D remains ambiguous. CDR3 length: 17 residues. CDR1 SEHNR and CDR2 FQNEAQ come from the germline V gene (reference sequence).

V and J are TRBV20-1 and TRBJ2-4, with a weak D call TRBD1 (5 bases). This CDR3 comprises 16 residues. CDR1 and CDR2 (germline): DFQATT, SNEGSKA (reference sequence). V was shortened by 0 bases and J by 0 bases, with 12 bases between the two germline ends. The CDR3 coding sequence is TGCAGTGCTAGAGATCCAGGGTTGGGAGCCAAAAACATTCAGTACTTC. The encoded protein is CSARDPGLGAKNIQYF.

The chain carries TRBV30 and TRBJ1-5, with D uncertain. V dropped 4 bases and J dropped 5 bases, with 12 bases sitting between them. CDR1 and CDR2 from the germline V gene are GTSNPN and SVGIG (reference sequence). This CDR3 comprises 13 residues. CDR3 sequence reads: CAWTTRPDQPQHF. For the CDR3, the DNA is TGTGCCTGGACCACACGGCCGGATCAGCCCCAGCATTTT.

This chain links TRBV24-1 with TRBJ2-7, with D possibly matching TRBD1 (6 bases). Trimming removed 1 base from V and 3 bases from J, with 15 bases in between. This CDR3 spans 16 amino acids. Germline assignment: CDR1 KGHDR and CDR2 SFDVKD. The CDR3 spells CATSDFGPHRDYEQYF. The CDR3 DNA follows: TGTGCCACCAGTGATTTTGGGCCCCACAGGGACTACGAGCAGTACTTC.

CDR3 region: CASARGGAFF. CDR3 DNA sequence: TGTGCCAGCGCACGAGGCGGAGCTTTCTTT. The chain recombines TRBV2 with TRBJ1-1; D ambiguous. Between the trimmed V and J ends, which lost 8 bases and 10 bases, there was a span of 11 bases. The CDR3 loop spans 10 amino acids. In germline, CDR1 is SNHLY, CDR2 FYNNEI.

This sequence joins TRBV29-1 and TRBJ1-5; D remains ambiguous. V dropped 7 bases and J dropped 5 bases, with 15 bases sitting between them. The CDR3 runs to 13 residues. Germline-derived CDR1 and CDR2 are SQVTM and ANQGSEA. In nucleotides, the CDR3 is TGCAGCGCCGAGGTGGGGAAGGATCAGCCCCAGCATTTT. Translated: CSAEVGKDQPQHF.

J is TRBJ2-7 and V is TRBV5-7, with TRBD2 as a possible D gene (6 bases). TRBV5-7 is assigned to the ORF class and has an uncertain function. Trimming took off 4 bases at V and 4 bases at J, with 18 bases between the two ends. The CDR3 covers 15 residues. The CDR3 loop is CASSPSPGLIYEQYF. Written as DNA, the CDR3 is TGTGCCAGCAGCCCAAGCCCGGGACTCATTTACGAGCAGTACTTC.

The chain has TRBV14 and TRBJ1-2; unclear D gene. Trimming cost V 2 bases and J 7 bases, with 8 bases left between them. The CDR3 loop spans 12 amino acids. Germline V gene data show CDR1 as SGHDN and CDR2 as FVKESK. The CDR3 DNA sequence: TGTGCCAGCAGCCAACTAAGGGCTGGCTACACCTTC. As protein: CASSQLRAGYTF.

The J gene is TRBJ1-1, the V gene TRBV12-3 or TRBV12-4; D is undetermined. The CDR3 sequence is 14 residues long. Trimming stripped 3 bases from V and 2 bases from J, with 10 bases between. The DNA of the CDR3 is TGTGCCAGCAGTTTGTCGTCGGGCAACACTGAAGCTTTCTTT. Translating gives CASSLSSGNTEAFF.

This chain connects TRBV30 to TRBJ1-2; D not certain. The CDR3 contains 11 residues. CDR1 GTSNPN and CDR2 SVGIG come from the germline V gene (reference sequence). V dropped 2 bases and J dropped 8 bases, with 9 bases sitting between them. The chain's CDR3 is CAWSTPLGYTF. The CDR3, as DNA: TGTGCCTGGAGTACCCCCCTGGGCTACACCTTC.

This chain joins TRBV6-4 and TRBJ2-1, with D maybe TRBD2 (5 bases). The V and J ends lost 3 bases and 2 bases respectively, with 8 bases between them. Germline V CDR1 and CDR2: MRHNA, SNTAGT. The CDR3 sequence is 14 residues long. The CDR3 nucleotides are TGTGCCAGCAGTGAGAGCGGAGCCTACAATGAGCAGTTCTTC. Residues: CASSESGAYNEQFF.

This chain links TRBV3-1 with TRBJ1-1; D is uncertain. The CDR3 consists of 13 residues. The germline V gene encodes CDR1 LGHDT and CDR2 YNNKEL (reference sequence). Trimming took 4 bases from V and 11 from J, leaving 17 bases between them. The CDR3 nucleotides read TGTGCCAGCAGCCGTGACACCTCCTTAAGGGCTTTCTTT. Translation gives CASSRDTSLRAFF.

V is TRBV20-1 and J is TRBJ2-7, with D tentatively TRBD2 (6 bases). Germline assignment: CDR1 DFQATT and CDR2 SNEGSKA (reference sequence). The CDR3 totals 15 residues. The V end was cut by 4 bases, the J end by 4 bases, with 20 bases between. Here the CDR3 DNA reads TGCAGTGCTAAGAACCCGACTAGTCTTTCATACGAGCAGTACTTC. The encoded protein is CSAKNPTSLSYEQYF.

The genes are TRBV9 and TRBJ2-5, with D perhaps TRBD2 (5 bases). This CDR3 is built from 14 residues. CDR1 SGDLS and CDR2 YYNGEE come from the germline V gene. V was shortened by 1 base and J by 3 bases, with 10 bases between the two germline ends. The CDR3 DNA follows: TGTGCCAGCAGCGTATCGGGGATGAAAGAGACCCAGTACTTC. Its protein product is CASSVSGMKETQYF. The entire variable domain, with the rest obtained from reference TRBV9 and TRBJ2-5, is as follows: DSGVTQTPKHLITATGQRVTLRCSPRSGDLSVYWYQQSLDQGLQFLIQYYNGEERAKGNILERFSAQQFPDLHSELNLSSLELGDSALYFCASSVSGMKETQYFGPGTRLLVL.

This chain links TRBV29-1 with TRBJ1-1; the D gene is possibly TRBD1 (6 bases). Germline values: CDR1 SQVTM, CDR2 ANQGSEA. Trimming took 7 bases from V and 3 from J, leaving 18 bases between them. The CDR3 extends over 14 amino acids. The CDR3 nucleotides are TGCAGCGCTACTGGGGGCAGGGTCGACACTGAAGCTTTCTTT. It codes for CSATGGRVDTEAFF. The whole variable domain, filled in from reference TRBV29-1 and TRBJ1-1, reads SAVISQKPSRDICQRGTSLTIQCQVDSQVTMMFWYRQQPGQSLTLIATANQGSEATYESGFVIDKFPISRPNLTFSTLTVSNMSPEDSSIYLCSATGGRVDTEAFFGQGTRLTVV.

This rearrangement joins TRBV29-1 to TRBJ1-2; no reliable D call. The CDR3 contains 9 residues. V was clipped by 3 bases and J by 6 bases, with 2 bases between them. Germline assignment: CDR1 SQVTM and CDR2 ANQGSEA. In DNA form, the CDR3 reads TGCAGCGTTGACAATGGCTACACCTTC. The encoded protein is CSVDNGYTF.

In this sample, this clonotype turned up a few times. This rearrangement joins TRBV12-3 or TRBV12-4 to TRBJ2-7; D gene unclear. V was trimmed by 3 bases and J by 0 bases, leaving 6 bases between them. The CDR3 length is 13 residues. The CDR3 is CASSFLGSYEQYF. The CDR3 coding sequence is TGTGCCAGCAGTTTCCTAGGCTCCTACGAGCAGTACTTC.

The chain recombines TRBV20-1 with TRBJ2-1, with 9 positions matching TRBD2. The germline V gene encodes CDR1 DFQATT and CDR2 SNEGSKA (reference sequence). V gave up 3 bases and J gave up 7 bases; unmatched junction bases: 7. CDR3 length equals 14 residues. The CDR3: CSARIAGVVNEQFF. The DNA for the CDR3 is TGCAGTGCTAGGATAGCGGGAGTGGTAAATGAGCAGTTCTTC.

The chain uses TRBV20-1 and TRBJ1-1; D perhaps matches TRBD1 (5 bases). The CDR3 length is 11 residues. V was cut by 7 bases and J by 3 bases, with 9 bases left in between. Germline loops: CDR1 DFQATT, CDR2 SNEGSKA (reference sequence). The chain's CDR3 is CSGRGDTEAFF. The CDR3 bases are TGCAGTGGTCGGGGGGACACTGAAGCTTTCTTT.

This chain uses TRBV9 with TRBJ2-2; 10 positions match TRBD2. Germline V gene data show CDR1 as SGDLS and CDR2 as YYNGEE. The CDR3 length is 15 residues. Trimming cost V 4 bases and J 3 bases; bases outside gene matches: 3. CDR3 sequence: CASSLSGRDTGELFF. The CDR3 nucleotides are TGTGCCAGCAGCTTGAGCGGGAGGGACACCGGGGAGCTGTTTTTT. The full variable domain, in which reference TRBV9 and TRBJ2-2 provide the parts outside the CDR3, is DSGVTQTPKHLITATGQRVTLRCSPRSGDLSVYWYQQSLDQGLQFLIQYYNGEERAKGNILERFSAQQFPDLHSELNLSSLELGDSALYFCASSLSGRDTGELFFGEGSRLTVL.

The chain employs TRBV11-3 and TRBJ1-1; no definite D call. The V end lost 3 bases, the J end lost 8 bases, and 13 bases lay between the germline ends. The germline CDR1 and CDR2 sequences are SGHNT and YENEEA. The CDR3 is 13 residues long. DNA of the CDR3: TGTGCCAGCAGCTTTTTATCCTGGGCGGAAGCTTTCTTT. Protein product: CASSFLSWAEAFF.

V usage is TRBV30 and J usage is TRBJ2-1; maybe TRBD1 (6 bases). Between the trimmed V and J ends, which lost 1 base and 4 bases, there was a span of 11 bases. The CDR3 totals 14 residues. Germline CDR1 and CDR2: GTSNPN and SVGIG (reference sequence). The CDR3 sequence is CAWSATGPYNEQFF. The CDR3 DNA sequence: TGTGCCTGGAGTGCTACAGGGCCTTACAATGAGCAGTTCTTC.